This T cell receptor (beta chain) was sequenced during a study of blood T cells in healthy people across ages. Trimming shortened V by 7 bases and J by 1 base, and 14 bases separated the two germline ends. Germline V lookup: CDR1 MNHNS, CDR2 SASEGT. The CDR3 has 14 residues. This clonotype was counted only a few times. Its specificity is not known. Findings and limits, study-wide: Unsorted PBMCs blocked a conclusive comparison of naive and antigen-experienced cells.

PCR was performed a second time for about 6 to 11 cycles using a sample-barcoded 5' primer and a J-beta primer mix. There were at least 2.5 million CDR3-containing paired-end reads obtained from each sample. MiXCR, applied by TCRdb to the 5' RACE reads, yields one record per CDR3 protein. The sample lists about 1 million distinct CDR3 sequences, around 43% occurring once. The origin of this receptor is a woman aged 55 to 70 in good health. This chain connects TRBV6-1 to TRBJ2-7, with a weak D call TRBD1 (6 bases). Sequencing was carried out using blood. The DNA of the CDR3 is TGTGCCAGCATTCCGGGACACGGTTCCTACGAGCAGTACTTC. This gives the protein CASIPGHGSYEQYF.